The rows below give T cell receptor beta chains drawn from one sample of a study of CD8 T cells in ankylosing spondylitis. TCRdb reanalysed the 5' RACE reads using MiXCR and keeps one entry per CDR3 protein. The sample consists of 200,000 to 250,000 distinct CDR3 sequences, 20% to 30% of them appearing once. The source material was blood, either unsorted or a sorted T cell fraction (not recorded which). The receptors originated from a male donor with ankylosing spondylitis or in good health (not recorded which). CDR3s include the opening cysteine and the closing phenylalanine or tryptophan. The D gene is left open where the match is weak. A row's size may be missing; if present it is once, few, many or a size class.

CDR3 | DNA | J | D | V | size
CASSEGPGQPQHF | TGCGCCAGCAGCGAGGGACCGGGCCAGCCCCAGCATTTT | TRBJ1-5 | NA | TRBV5-1 | many
CASSRGPYQETQYF | TGCGCCAGCAGCCGCGGACCGTACCAAGAGACCCAGTACTTC | TRBJ2-5 | NA | TRBV5-1 | many
CASSQTGVSSGNTIYF | TGTGCCAGCAGCCAGACAGGGGTTAGCTCTGGAAACACCATATATTTT | TRBJ1-3 | TRBD1 | TRBV4-2 | many
CASSLDRSETQYF | TGTGCCAGCAGCTTGGACAGGTCAGAGACCCAGTACTTC | TRBJ2-5 | NA | TRBV5-6 | few
CSARGASGKETQYF | TGCAGTGCTAGGGGGGCTAGCGGGAAGGAGACCCAGTACTTC | TRBJ2-5 | TRBD2 | TRBV20-1 | few
CASSLGLADADTQYF | TGCGCCAGCAGCTTGGGTCTAGCGGACGCAGATACGCAGTATTTT | TRBJ2-3 | TRBD2 | TRBV5-1 | many
CASSQESRTLNYEQYF | TGCGCCAGCAGCCAAGAGTCCCGGACACTAAACTACGAGCAGTACTTC | TRBJ2-7 | NA | TRBV4-1 | many
CASSSTGLAGDLTGYEQYF | TGTGCCAGCAGTTCTACGGGACTAGCGGGAGACCTCACTGGGTACGAGCAGTACTTC | TRBJ2-7 | TRBD2 | TRBV27 | many
CASSKNWGRYEQYF | TGTGCCAGCAGTAAGAACTGGGGTAGATACGAGCAGTACTTC | TRBJ2-7 | NA | TRBV12-3/TRBV12-4 | NA
CASSLAWQGAGQGYTF | TGTGCCAGCAGCTTAGCGTGGCAGGGGGCGGGGCAGGGCTACACCTTC | TRBJ1-2 | TRBD1 | TRBV7-2 | many
CASSRLQGPGNEQFF | TGTGCCAGCAGCCGACTCCAGGGCCCAGGCAATGAGCAGTTCTTC | TRBJ2-1 | NA | TRBV7-6 | NA
CATTTDPNYGYTF | TGTGCCACTACGACAGACCCTAACTATGGCTACACCTTC | TRBJ1-2 | NA | TRBV10-3 | few
CASSVSLVSYEQYF | TGTGCCAGCTCAGTGTCCCTAGTCTCCTACGAGCAGTACTTC | TRBJ2-7 | NA | TRBV12-3/TRBV12-4 | NA
CASGSGSYNEQFF | TGTGCTAGTGGTAGCGGCTCCTACAATGAGCAGTTCTTC | TRBJ2-1 | NA | TRBV12-5 | NA
CSARPPFWRDGNEQFF | TGCAGTGCTAGACCACCCTTTTGGCGGGATGGTAATGAGCAGTTCTTC | TRBJ2-1 | NA | TRBV20-1 | NA
CASRGTESNTGELFF | TGTGCCAGCAGGGGGACGGAATCGAACACCGGGGAGCTGTTTTTT | TRBJ2-2 | NA | TRBV2 | once
CASSSTDTEAFF | TGTGCCAGCAGCTCGACAGACACTGAAGCTTTCTTT | TRBJ1-1 | NA | TRBV7-9 | NA
CASSLPLGRANEQFF | TGTGCCAGCAGCCTCCCCCTGGGCAGGGCGAATGAGCAGTTCTTC | TRBJ2-1 | NA | TRBV7-2 | many
CASSSPTGTGTYGYTF | TGTGCCAGCAGTAGCCCGACCGGGACAGGGACGTATGGCTACACCTTC | TRBJ1-2 | TRBD1 | TRBV6-1 | many
CASSRSGTSGTGELFF | TGTGCCAGCAGCCGCTCCGGGACTAGTGGCACCGGGGAGCTGTTTTTT | TRBJ2-2 | TRBD2 | TRBV6-1 | NA
CSAPAGGPQETQYF | TGCAGTGCCCCGGCGGGAGGGCCCCAAGAGACCCAGTACTTC | TRBJ2-5 | TRBD2 | TRBV20-1 | NA
CSARDGGLVNQPQHF | TGCAGTGCTAGAGACGGGGGGCTGGTCAATCAGCCCCAGCATTTT | TRBJ1-5 | NA | TRBV20-1 | NA
CASSQAVVYEQYF | TGCGCCAGCAGCCAGGCGGTCGTCTACGAGCAGTACTTC | TRBJ2-7 | NA | TRBV4-1 | many
CSVAVGWNYGYTF | TGCAGCGTTGCTGTAGGGTGGAACTATGGCTACACCTTC | TRBJ1-2 | NA | TRBV29-1 | few
CSVVGQLGYGYTF | TGCAGCGTCGTGGGACAGCTTGGCTATGGCTACACCTTC | TRBJ1-2 | TRBD1 | TRBV29-1 | NA
CSATDHGGGYTF | TGCAGTGCAACGGACCACGGGGGTGGCTACACCTTC | TRBJ1-2 | NA | TRBV20-1 | few
CASSQVDRESRKLFF | TGCGCCAGCAGCCAAGTTGACAGGGAGTCCAGAAAACTGTTTTTT | TRBJ1-4 | TRBD1 | TRBV4-1 | many
CASSYAGNQPQHF | TGTGCCAGCAGTTACGCGGGGAATCAGCCCCAGCATTTT | TRBJ1-5 | NA | TRBV6-5 | few
CASSLASGISLGEQFF | TGCGCCAGCAGCTTGGCGTCCGGGATCTCCCTAGGCGAGCAGTTCTTC | TRBJ2-1 | NA | TRBV5-1 | many
CASSHDGPYEQYF | TGTGCCAGCAGCCACGACGGACCCTACGAGCAGTACTTC | TRBJ2-7 | NA | TRBV5-6 | NA
CASSIQVAYEQYF | TGTGCCAGCAGCATACAGGTGGCCTACGAGCAGTACTTC | TRBJ2-7 | NA | TRBV2 | NA
CAISRQDQETQYF | TGTGCCATCAGTCGACAGGACCAAGAGACCCAGTACTTC | TRBJ2-5 | NA | TRBV10-3 | many
CSVGGQKETQYF | TGCAGCGTAGGGGGACAGAAAGAGACCCAGTACTTC | TRBJ2-5 | TRBD1 | TRBV29-1 | NA
CASSWAGNEQFF | TGTGCCAGCAGCTGGGCAGGGAATGAGCAGTTCTTC | TRBJ2-1 | NA | TRBV6-5 | NA
CATSSAGGPGELFF | TGTGCCACCAGTAGCGCGGGAGGGCCCGGGGAGCTGTTTTTT | TRBJ2-2 | TRBD2 | TRBV24-1 | many